A selection of T cell receptor beta chains follows, all from one sample in a study of blood T cell repertoires in COVID-19. The repertoire was sequenced with immunoSEQ multiplex PCR; TCRdb's copy has only in-frame clones and lacks some. The table shows about 75,000 clones, with less than 85% occurring only once. Sample: peripheral blood. The receptors were sampled from a woman of 80 years or more with active or convalescent COVID-19. CDR3s include the opening cysteine and the closing phenylalanine or tryptophan. Each record gives: J gene, D gene, clone size, CDR3 length, V gene, CDR3 DNA, CDR3 protein. D genes are given only for firm matches. Clone sizes are given selectively: once, few, many, or a class where the clone is expanded.

TRBJ2-1,TRBD2,.,14,TRBV7-9,TGTGCCAGCAGCCCCATTAGCGGGTACAATGAGCAGTTCTTC,CASSPISGYNEQFF
TRBJ2-7,.,.,14,TRBV7-2,TGTGCCAGCAGCTTAGAGTATGGGGGGTCCCAGCAGTACTTC,CASSLEYGGSQQYF
TRBJ2-7,.,.,14,TRBV7-2,TGTGCCAGCAGCTTAGCGCAGGCCTCCTACGAGCAGTACTTC,CASSLAQASYEQYF
TRBJ2-2,TRBD2,.,16,TRBV11-3,TGTGCCAGCAGCTCCGTGTGGGACTACCCCACCGGGGAGCTGTTTTTT,CASSSVWDYPTGELFF
TRBJ2-7,.,.,14,TRBV3-1/TRBV3-2,TGTGCCAGCAGCCTCGGCGACATTCCCTACGAGCAGTACTTC,CASSLGDIPYEQYF
TRBJ1-5,TRBD1,once,14,TRBV6-5,TGTGCCAGCAGCCCGGGACAGTCTTTTCTTCCCCAGCATTTT,CASSPGQSFLPQHF
TRBJ2-6,TRBD2,few,18,TRBV4-1,TGCGCCAGCAGCCAAGATCGGTCTAGCGGATCTGGGGCCAACGTCCTGACTTTC,CASSQDRSSGSGANVLTF
TRBJ2-3,TRBD2,.,17,TRBV7-2,TGTGCCAGCAGCTCCCGGATAGCGGGGGGTGCTACAGATACGCAGTATTTT,CASSSRIAGGATDTQYF
TRBJ2-1,TRBD2,.,16,TRBV24-1,TGTGCCACCAGTGATTATCTAGCGGGAGGTAACAATGAGCAGTTCTTC,CATSDYLAGGNNEQFF
TRBJ2-1,.,.,11,TRBV6-5,TGTGCCAGCAGTCGTATGTATGAGCAGTTCTTC,CASSRMYEQFF
TRBJ2-1,TRBD2,.,18,TRBV5-6,TGTGCCAGCAGCTTGGGGGGGAGGCTAGCGGACTCCTACAATGAGCAGTTCTTC,CASSLGGRLADSYNEQFF
TRBJ2-3,TRBD2,.,18,TRBV11-2,TGTGCCAGCAGCTTAGACCTCGGACTAGCGGGGGGGCCAGATACGCAGTATTTT,CASSLDLGLAGGPDTQYF
TRBJ1-1,.,.,16,TRBV7-2,TGTGCCAGCAGCTTACGGTTCCACCAGGCAAACACTGAAGCTTTCTTT,CASSLRFHQANTEAFF
TRBJ2-2,.,.,13,TRBV18,TGTGCCAGCTCACTACAGGTACCCGGGGAGCTGTTTTTT,CASSLQVPGELFF
TRBJ1-4,TRBD1,.,15,TRBV28,TGTGCCAGCAGTTTGGCAGGGGGCGGTCATGAAAAACTGTTTTTT,CASSLAGGGHEKLFF
TRBJ1-5,.,.,16,TRBV7-2,TGTGCCAGCAGCTTAGAAGCTGAGGATAGCAATCAGCCCCAGCATTTT,CASSLEAEDSNQPQHF
TRBJ2-1,.,.,14,TRBV7-9,TGTGCCAGCAGCTTATATATCAAGCCGAATGAGCAGTTCTTC,CASSLYIKPNEQFF
TRBJ2-7,TRBD1,few,15,TRBV18,TGTGCCAGCTCTCCCTCGTCACAGGGGGCCTACGAGCAGTACTTC,CASSPSSQGAYEQYF
TRBJ1-5,.,.,13,TRBV7-9,TGTGCCAGCAGCTTAGACATGAATCAGCCCCAGCATTTT,CASSLDMNQPQHF
TRBJ1-5,TRBD1,.,15,TRBV6-2/TRBV6-3,TGTGCCAGCAGCACACAGGGGGCGAGCAATCAGCCCCAGCATTTT,CASSTQGASNQPQHF
TRBJ1-2,TRBD1,.,12,TRBV6-5,TGTGCCACCCGACAGGGGGCGCAAGGCTACACCTTC,CATRQGAQGYTF
TRBJ2-7,TRBD1,medium-sized,14,TRBV19,TGTGCCAGTACCCCGACAGGGGGAATAGGCGAGCAGTACTTC,CASTPTGGIGEQYF
TRBJ1-3,TRBD1,.,13,TRBV2,TGTGCCAGCGGGACAGGGTCTGGAAACACCATATATTTT,CASGTGSGNTIYF
TRBJ2-3,.,few,13,TRBV2,TGTGCCAGCAGTTCGACTCACACAGATACGCAGTATTTT,CASSSTHTDTQYF
TRBJ2-7,TRBD1,few,14,TRBV6-6,TGTGCCAGCAGTCGGACAGGGGAAACTGACGAGCAGTACTTC,CASSRTGETDEQYF
TRBJ2-4,TRBD1,.,16,TRBV5-1,TGCGCCAGCAGCTTGGAGGACAGGGGAAACAAAAACATTCAGTACTTC,CASSLEDRGNKNIQYF
TRBJ1-1,.,many,15,TRBV4-1,TGCGCCAGCAGCCAAGGCTCGCGGCTGAACACTGAAGCTTTCTTT,CASSQGSRLNTEAFF
TRBJ2-2,TRBD1,.,14,TRBV18,TGTGCCAGCTCACCACTACAGGGGACCGGGGAGCTGTTTTTT,CASSPLQGTGELFF
TRBJ2-1,TRBD1,few,16,TRBV18,TGTGCCAGCTCACCACCATTTGGGACAGTCCTAGGTGAGCAGTTCTTC,CASSPPFGTVLGEQFF
TRBJ2-7,TRBD2,.,14,TRBV9,TGTGCCAGCAGCCCAGCGGGACCGAACTACGAGCAGTACTTC,CASSPAGPNYEQYF
TRBJ2-6,TRBD1,.,17,TRBV5-1,TGCGCCAGCAGCCTGGGACAGGGGGTCTCTGGGGCCAACGTCCTGACTTTC,CASSLGQGVSGANVLTF
TRBJ2-1,.,.,13,TRBV18,TGTGCCAGCCAAGGACAACCGAGCGATGAGCAGTTCTTC,CASQGQPSDEQFF
TRBJ2-1,TRBD1,.,14,TRBV29-1,TGCAGCGGTACTACAGGGGCCGGCGACAATGAGCAGTTCTTC,CSGTTGAGDNEQFF
TRBJ2-5,.,.,19,TRBV7-8,TGTGCCAGCAGCTTAGCTAGAGTAGCTGGGAGAAGATTACAAGAGACCCAGTACTTC,CASSLARVAGRRLQETQYF
TRBJ2-1,TRBD2,.,18,TRBV2,TGTGCCAGCAGTGAAGTGGGAGAGGGACTAGCGGGATTAGGTGAGCAGTTCTTC,CASSEVGEGLAGLGEQFF
TRBJ1-6,TRBD1,.,19,TRBV3-1/TRBV3-2,TGTGCCAGCAGCCAAGGACGCTACAGGGGTCGCTCCTATAATTCACCCCTCCACTTT,CASSQGRYRGRSYNSPLHF
TRBJ2-7,.,.,15,TRBV6-5,TGTGCCAGCAAGGATCACGGCACAGGACAGAGGGAGCAGTACTTC,CASKDHGTGQREQYF
TRBJ1-1,.,.,13,TRBV25-1,TGTGCCAGCAGTTCCACTTTCAGAGCAGGAGCTTTCTTT,CASSSTFRAGAFF
TRBJ2-3,TRBD2,.,21,TRBV4-1,TGCGCCAGCAGCCAACCTCCTGGGAGACTAGCGGGGTCTTTAGGTCAAGATACGCAGTATTTT,CASSQPPGRLAGSLGQDTQYF
TRBJ1-6,TRBD1,.,15,TRBV4-3,TGCGCCAGCAAACCGGACAGGTTAAATAATTCACCCCTCCACTTT,CASKPDRLNNSPLHF
TRBJ2-2,.,.,13,TRBV5-1,TGCGCCAGCAGCTTGGAAGGAGGAGGGGAGCTGTTTTTT,CASSLEGGGELFF
TRBJ1-2,TRBD1,.,15,TRBV4-3,TGCGCCAGCAGCCAAGATCTTGGGACAGGGTTGGTTTACACCTTC,CASSQDLGTGLVYTF
TRBJ2-7,.,.,14,TRBV28,TGTGCCAGCAGTTCACCGGGACTCCGCTACGAGCAGTACTTC,CASSSPGLRYEQYF
TRBJ1-3,.,.,13,TRBV4-2,TGTGCCAGCAGCCAGTGGGAGGGTGGCACCATATATTTT,CASSQWEGGTIYF
TRBJ1-1,.,.,15,TRBV19,TGTGCCAGTAGTATAGCCCAGGGCGCGGGGACTGAAGCTTTCTTT,CASSIAQGAGTEAFF
TRBJ2-1,TRBD2,.,17,TRBV19,TGTGCCAGTAGTAACCGACTAGCGGGGGGTTCTTACAATGAGCAGTTCTTC,CASSNRLAGGSYNEQFF
TRBJ1-5,TRBD1,.,15,TRBV27,TGTGCCAGCAGTTCACGACAGGGAAGCAATCAGCCCCAGCATTTT,CASSSRQGSNQPQHF
TRBJ2-1,TRBD2,once,18,TRBV7-8,TGTGCCAGCAGCCGAGGGACTAGCGGGACAAGCTCCTACAATGAGCAGTTCTTC,CASSRGTSGTSSYNEQFF
TRBJ1-4,.,.,17,TRBV28,TGTGCCAGCAGTTTTCAGGGTAGGGGCGCAACTAATGAAAAACTGTTTTTT,CASSFQGRGATNEKLFF
TRBJ1-1,TRBD1,once,15,TRBV25-1,TGTGCCAGCAGCGGACAGGGGATAGGTAACACTGAAGCTTTCTTT,CASSGQGIGNTEAFF
TRBJ1-6,.,.,16,TRBV4-3,TGCGCCAGCAGCCAAGAAGGCCAGGGTGATGATTCACCCCTCCACTTT,CASSQEGQGDDSPLHF
TRBJ2-5,.,.,14,TRBV5-1,TGCGCCAGCAGCCTGGGGCCGAACCAAGAGACCCAGTACTTC,CASSLGPNQETQYF
TRBJ1-1,.,once,13,TRBV11-3,TGTGCCAGCAGCCCGGAAGGGGTCACTGAAGCTTTCTTT,CASSPEGVTEAFF